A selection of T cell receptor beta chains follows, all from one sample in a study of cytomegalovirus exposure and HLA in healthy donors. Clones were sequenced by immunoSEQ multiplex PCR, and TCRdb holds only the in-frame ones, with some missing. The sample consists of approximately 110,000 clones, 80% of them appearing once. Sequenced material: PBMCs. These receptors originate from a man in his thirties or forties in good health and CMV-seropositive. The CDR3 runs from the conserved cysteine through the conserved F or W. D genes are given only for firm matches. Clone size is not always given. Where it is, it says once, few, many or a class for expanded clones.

CDR3aa: CASTERQGHGYTF
CDR3nt: TGCGCCAGCACAGAGAGACAGGGACATGGCTACACCTTC
abundance: -
v_gene: TRBV5-1
d_gene: TRBD1
j_gene: TRBJ1-2

CDR3aa: CASSLTSLSSNSPLHF
CDR3nt: TGCGCCAGCAGCCTAACCTCGCTGTCCTCTAATTCACCCCTCCACTTT
abundance: -
v_gene: TRBV5-1
d_gene: -
j_gene: TRBJ1-6

CDR3aa: CAIRLAAGNYEQYF
CDR3nt: TGTGCCATCCGCCTGGCAGCGGGGAACTACGAGCAGTACTTC
abundance: -
v_gene: TRBV10-3
d_gene: TRBD2
j_gene: TRBJ2-7

CDR3aa: CASSDNQNTEAFF
CDR3nt: TGTGCCAGCAGTGACAATCAGAACACTGAAGCTTTCTTT
abundance: few
v_gene: TRBV6-1
d_gene: -
j_gene: TRBJ1-1

CDR3aa: CASSSGGRSHEQYF
CDR3nt: TGTGCTAGCAGCTCAGGGGGACGGTCCCACGAGCAGTACTTC
abundance: -
v_gene: TRBV7-7
d_gene: TRBD1
j_gene: TRBJ2-7

CDR3aa: CASSLSTGMGEKLFF
CDR3nt: TGTGCCAGCAGTTTATCTACAGGGATGGGAGAAAAACTGTTTTTT
abundance: -
v_gene: TRBV28
d_gene: -
j_gene: TRBJ1-4

CDR3aa: CASRGGGASETQYF
CDR3nt: TGTGCCAGTCGGGGCGGGGGGGCTTCAGAGACCCAGTACTTC
abundance: -
v_gene: TRBV7-2
d_gene: TRBD2
j_gene: TRBJ2-5

CDR3aa: CASSTSGASTDTQYF
CDR3nt: TGCGCCAGCAGCACTAGCGGGGCTAGCACAGATACGCAGTATTTT
abundance: -
v_gene: TRBV5-1
d_gene: TRBD2
j_gene: TRBJ2-3

CDR3aa: CASSMTVTSLDTEAFF
CDR3nt: TGTGCCAGCAGCATGACAGTAACCTCCTTGGACACTGAAGCTTTCTTT
abundance: -
v_gene: TRBV5-8
d_gene: -
j_gene: TRBJ1-1

CDR3aa: CASSLGTAFGGYTF
CDR3nt: TGTGCCAGCAGCTTAGGTACCGCGTTTGGTGGCTACACCTTC
abundance: -
v_gene: TRBV7-2
d_gene: -
j_gene: TRBJ1-2

CDR3aa: CASSWGQGHGNTIYF
CDR3nt: TGTGCCAGCAGCTGGGGGCAGGGCCATGGAAACACCATATATTTT
abundance: -
v_gene: TRBV6-5
d_gene: -
j_gene: TRBJ1-3

CDR3aa: CASSLGASTDTQYF
CDR3nt: TGTGCCAGCAGCTTGGGGGCTAGCACAGATACGCAGTATTTT
abundance: -
v_gene: TRBV7-9
d_gene: -
j_gene: TRBJ2-3